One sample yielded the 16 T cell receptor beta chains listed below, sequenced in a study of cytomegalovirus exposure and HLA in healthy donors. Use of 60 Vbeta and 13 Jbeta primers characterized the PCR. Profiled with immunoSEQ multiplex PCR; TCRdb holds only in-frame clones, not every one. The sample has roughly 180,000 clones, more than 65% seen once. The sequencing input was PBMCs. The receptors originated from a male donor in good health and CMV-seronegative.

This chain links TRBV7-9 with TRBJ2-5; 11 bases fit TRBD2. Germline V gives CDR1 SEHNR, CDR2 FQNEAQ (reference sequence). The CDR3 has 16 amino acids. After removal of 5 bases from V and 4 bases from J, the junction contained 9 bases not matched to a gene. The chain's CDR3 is CASSPSLAGGRETQYF. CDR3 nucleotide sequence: TGTGCCAGCAGCCCGTCCCTAGCGGGAGGTCGAGAGACCCAGTACTTC.

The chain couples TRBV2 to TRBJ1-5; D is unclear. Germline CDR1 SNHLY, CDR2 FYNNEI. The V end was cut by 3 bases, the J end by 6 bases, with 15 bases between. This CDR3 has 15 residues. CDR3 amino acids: CASSDITGLVQPQHF. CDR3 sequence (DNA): TGTGCCAGCAGTGATATTACCGGTTTGGTTCAGCCCCAGCATTTT.

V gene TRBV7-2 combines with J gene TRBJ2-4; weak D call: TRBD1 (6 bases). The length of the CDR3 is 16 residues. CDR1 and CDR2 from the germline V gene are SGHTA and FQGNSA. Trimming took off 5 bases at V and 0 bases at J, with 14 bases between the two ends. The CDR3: CASSQGQSLAKNIQYF. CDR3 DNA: TGTGCCAGCAGCCAAGGACAGTCACTAGCCAAAAACATTCAGTACTTC.

The CDR3 loop is CASSSKPRGRFGTEAFF. CDR3 nucleotides: TGTGCCAGCAGCTCCAAGCCCAGGGGGCGTTTCGGAACTGAAGCTTTCTTT. The chain couples TRBV5-8 to TRBJ1-1, with TRBD1 matching 8 bases. The germline V gene encodes CDR1 SGHTS and CDR2 YDEGEE. V shed 3 bases, J shed 5 bases, and the junction held 15 bases outside the gene matches. The CDR3 spans 17 residues.

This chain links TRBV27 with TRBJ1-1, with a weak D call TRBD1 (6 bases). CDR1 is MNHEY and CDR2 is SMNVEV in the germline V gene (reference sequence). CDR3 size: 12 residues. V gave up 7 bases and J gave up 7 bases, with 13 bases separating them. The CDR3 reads CASTKGGDEAFF. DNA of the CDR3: TGTGCCAGCACGAAGGGGGGGGATGAAGCTTTCTTT.

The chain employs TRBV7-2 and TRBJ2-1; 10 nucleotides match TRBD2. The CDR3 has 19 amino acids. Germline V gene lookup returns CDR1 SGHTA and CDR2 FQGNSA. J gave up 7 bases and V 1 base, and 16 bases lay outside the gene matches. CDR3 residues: CASSLVGGQAGGPLNEQFF. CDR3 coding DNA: TGTGCCAGCAGCTTAGTAGGCGGACAAGCGGGAGGGCCTCTGAATGAGCAGTTCTTC.

CDR3 residues: CASSTDSYEQYF. The CDR3 DNA follows: TGTGCCAGCAGCACGGACAGCTACGAGCAGTACTTC. This chain joins TRBV5-5 and TRBJ2-7; a possible D gene is TRBD1 (6 bases). Germline CDR1 and CDR2: SGHKS and YYEKEE (reference sequence). Trimming shortened V by 4 bases and J by 3 bases, and 8 bases separated the two germline ends. The CDR3 length is 12 residues. Looking up the rest from reference TRBV5-5 and TRBJ2-7 gives the full variable domain: DAGVTQSPTHLIKTRGQQVTLRCSPISGHKSVSWYQQVLGQGPQFIFQYYEKEERGRGNFPDRFSARQFPNYSSELNVNALLLGDSALYLCASSTDSYEQYFGPGTRLTVT.

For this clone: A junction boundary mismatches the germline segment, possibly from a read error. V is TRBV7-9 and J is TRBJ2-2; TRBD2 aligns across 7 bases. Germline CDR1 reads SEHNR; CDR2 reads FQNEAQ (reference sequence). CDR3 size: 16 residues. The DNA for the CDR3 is TGTTCCAGCAGCCTCCAGCGGGGATCGGGCACCGGGGAGCTGTTTTTT. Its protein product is CSSSLQRGSGTGELFF.

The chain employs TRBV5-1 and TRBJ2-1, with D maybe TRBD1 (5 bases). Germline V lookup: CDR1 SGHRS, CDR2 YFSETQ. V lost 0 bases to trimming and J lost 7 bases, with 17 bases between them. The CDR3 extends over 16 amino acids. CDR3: CASSLAVTALPNEQFF. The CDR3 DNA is TGCGCCAGCAGCTTGGCAGTGACAGCTCTCCCAAATGAGCAGTTCTTC.

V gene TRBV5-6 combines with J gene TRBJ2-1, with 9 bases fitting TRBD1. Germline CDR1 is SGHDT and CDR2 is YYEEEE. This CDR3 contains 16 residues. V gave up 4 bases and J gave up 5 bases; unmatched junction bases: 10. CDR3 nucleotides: TGTGCCAGCAGCCTCCCGGCGAGACAGGGGGACAATGAGCAGTTCTTC. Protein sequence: CASSLPARQGDNEQFF. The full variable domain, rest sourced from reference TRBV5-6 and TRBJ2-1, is DAGVTQSPTHLIKTRGQQVTLRCSPKSGHDTVSWYQQALGQGPQFIFQYYEEEERQRGNFPDRFSGHQFPNYSSELNVNALLLGDSALYLCASSLPARQGDNEQFFGPGTRLTVL.

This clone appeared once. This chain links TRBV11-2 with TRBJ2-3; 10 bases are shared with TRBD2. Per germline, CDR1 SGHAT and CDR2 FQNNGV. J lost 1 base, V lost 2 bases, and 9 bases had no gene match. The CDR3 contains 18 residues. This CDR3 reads CASSLRQAGGRGTDTQYF. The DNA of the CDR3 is TGTGCCAGCAGCTTAAGGCAAGCGGGGGGGCGGGGCACAGATACGCAGTATTTT.

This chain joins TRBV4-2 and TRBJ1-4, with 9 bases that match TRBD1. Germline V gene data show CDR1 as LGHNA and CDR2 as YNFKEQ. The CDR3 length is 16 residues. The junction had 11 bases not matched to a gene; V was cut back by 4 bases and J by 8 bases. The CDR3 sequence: CASSPVNRDRVEKLFF. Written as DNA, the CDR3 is TGTGCCAGCAGCCCAGTAAACCGGGACAGGGTGGAAAAACTGTTTTTT.

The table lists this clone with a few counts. The CDR3 DNA sequence: TGTGCCAGCGGCCCAGGGGGCGGAAACACCATATATTTT. This encodes CASGPGGGNTIYF. The chain recombines TRBV25-1 with TRBJ1-3, with 8 bases matching TRBD1. Germline V CDR1 and CDR2: MGHDK, SYGVNS. This CDR3 is built from 13 residues. J lost 4 bases, V lost 8 bases, and 4 bases had no gene match.

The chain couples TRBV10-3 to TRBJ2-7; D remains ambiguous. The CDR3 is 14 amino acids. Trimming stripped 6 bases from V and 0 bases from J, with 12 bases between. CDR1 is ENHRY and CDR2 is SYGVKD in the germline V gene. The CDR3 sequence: CAISLTQDSYEQYF. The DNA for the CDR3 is TGTGCCATCAGCCTCACCCAGGACTCCTACGAGCAGTACTTC.

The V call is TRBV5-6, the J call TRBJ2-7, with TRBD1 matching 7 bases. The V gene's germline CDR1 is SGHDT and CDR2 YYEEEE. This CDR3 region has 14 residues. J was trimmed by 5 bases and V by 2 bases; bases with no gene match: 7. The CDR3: CASSFLQGSHEQYF. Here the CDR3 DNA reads TGTGCCAGCAGCTTCCTACAGGGGTCCCACGAGCAGTACTTC.

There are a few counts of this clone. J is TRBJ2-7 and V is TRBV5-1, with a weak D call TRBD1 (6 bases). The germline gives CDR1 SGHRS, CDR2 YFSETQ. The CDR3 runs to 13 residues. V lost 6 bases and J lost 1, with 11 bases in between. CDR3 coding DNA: TGCGCCAGCAACAGGGATGGGTCCTACGAGCAGTACTTC. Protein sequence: CASNRDGSYEQYF.